This entry features one T cell receptor beta chain sequence. Its target is not known. This table comes from immunoSEQ multiplex PCR, and its TCRdb copy is limited to in-frame clones, with some not included. The sample holds just under 70,000 clones, roughly two thirds seen once. Cryopreserved PBMCs yielded around 2.1 micrograms of genomic DNA for TCR beta libraries. The data originate from a study of cytotoxic CD8 clonotypes in ibrutinib-treated CLL. Findings and limits, study-wide: Once treatment began, public clonotypes, which were uncommon, contracted or stayed stable. Clonality grew at ibrutinib response; at progression, it decreased back toward baseline.

CDR1 MNHEY and CDR2 SVGAGI come from the germline V gene. Trimming took 6 bases from V and 2 from J, leaving 13 bases between them. This CDR3 comprises 14 residues. The clonotype originates from a human donor with chronic lymphocytic leukemia. The starting material was PBMCs, obtained after 12 months of ibrutinib treatment. V is TRBV6-5 and J is TRBJ1-2; D possibly corresponds to TRBD1 (5 bases). This CDR3 reads CASRGTGGNYGYTF. For the CDR3, the DNA is TGTGCCAGCAGAGGAACTGGGGGGAACTATGGCTACACCTTC.